A selection of T cell receptor beta chains follows, all from one sample in a study of human thymus T cells. Data came from immunoSEQ multiplex PCR; TCRdb stores just in-frame clones and leaves some out. The table lists tens of thousands of clones, roughly 95% of them singletons. Sequencing was performed on thymus tissue. These receptors came from a girl in the first two years of life with a congenital heart defect but otherwise immunologically healthy. Each CDR3 is given with its conserved first and last residue.

J gene	V gene	CDR3 length	CDR3 protein
TRBJ2-5	TRBV2	13	CASSPQGQETQYF
TRBJ2-7	TRBV10-1	14	CARSGTGEPYEQYF
TRBJ2-1	TRBV6-4	13	CASTLLAGGEQFF
TRBJ2-7	TRBV29-1	14	CSVGGTGYSYEQYF
TRBJ2-1	TRBV12-5	15	CASGASGDRGNEQFF
TRBJ1-1	TRBV6-5	15	CASSLGRETNTEAFF
NA	TRBV6-1	13	CASSPDKHYEQYF
TRBJ2-1	TRBV29-1	13	CSVIVWEYNEQFF
TRBJ2-7	TRBV28	16	CASSYPRNSIRYEQYF
TRBJ2-3	TRBV9	14	CASTRDRDHDTQYF
TRBJ2-7	TRBV28	13	CASCIDGSYEQYF
TRBJ1-1	TRBV27	14	CASRADRQNTEAFF
TRBJ2-1	TRBV5-6	12	CASSMTSDEQFF
TRBJ2-5	TRBV6-5	13	CASSGTDQETQYF
TRBJ2-1	TRBV2	11	CASSPVTEQFF
TRBJ2-3	TRBV11-2	19	CASSSIALLGGRAPDTQYF
TRBJ1-3	TRBV5-1	13	CASSPDQRNTIYF
TRBJ2-7	TRBV6-6	14	CASSYLADFYEQYF
TRBJ1-1	TRBV5-5	16	CASSLATDSLNTEAFF
TRBJ2-2	TRBV6-1	13	CASSGSGAGELFF
TRBJ2-7	TRBV29-1	12	CSVVAGTYEQYF
TRBJ2-6	TRBV19	19	CASSIAPGLDSSGANVLTF
TRBJ1-2	TRBV18	14	CASSPRETQFRRTF
TRBJ1-2	TRBV21-1	17	CASSGGAGILRVDGYTF
TRBJ1-1	TRBV15	16	CATSRDRGTVNTEAFF
TRBJ1-4	TRBV7-9	16	CASSLNGRAPNEKLFF
TRBJ2-7	TRBV6-5	16	CASSYSRGSGRNEQYF
TRBJ1-5	TRBV7-6	14	CASSDRGRDQPQHF
TRBJ1-2	TRBV19	15	CASSPGGASNYGYTF
TRBJ2-7	TRBV4-2	16	CASSQDRGTGSYEQYF
TRBJ2-3	TRBV25-1	15	CASATRGPGTDTQYF
TRBJ2-3	TRBV19	20	CASSRGTSGSHFVGADTQYF
TRBJ2-3	TRBV5-1	15	CASSLSTLSTDTQYF
TRBJ1-1	TRBV2	13	CASRGTVNTEAFF